There are a few counts of the clone carrying this T cell receptor beta chain. Its target is unknown. Each diagnosis drew on symptoms, thyroxine, TRAb, thyroid ultrasound and orbital computed tomography findings. PBMCs came from around 9.7 ml fresh peripheral blood. These data are taken from a study of T cells in Graves' hyperthyroidism and ophthalmopathy. Study-level information: Before treatment of any kind, peripheral blood was taken at initial diagnosis.

Study-level points and caveats: Blood held most thyroid clonotypes expanded above 0.001 frequency.

Researchers took RNA transcripts and amplified the TCR beta CDR3 regions from them. A first-round RT-PCR of the TCR CDR3 used the HTBI primer set. TCRdb itself ran the multiplex PCR reads through MiXCR, one entry per CDR3 protein. The sample holds nearly 600,000 distinct CDR3 sequences; approximately 15% are singletons and the top ten take roughly 7.1%. The CDR3 has 15 residues. V lost 6 bases and J 2 bases, leaving 14 bases between the germline ends. Looked up from germline, CDR1 is SNHLY and CDR2 is FYNNEI. V usage is TRBV2 and J usage is TRBJ1-3, with D possibly being TRBD1 (6 bases). The sequence was collected from a woman between 18 and 29 years old with Graves' ophthalmopathy. The sample comprised blood. The CDR3 protein is CASRQEGGPGNTIYF. CDR3 sequence (DNA): TGTGCCAGCAGACAGGAGGGGGGCCCTGGAAACACCATATATTTT.